These T cell receptor beta chains were read from a single sample in a study of post-analysis software for immune sequencing data. TCRdb fed the PCR reads into MiXCR, producing one record per CDR3 protein. The data show about 430,000 distinct CDR3 sequences, approximately 37% seen once. Sequences were obtained from blood. Source of these receptors: a girl aged 2-10 years with multiple sclerosis. Both conserved end residues are part of each CDR3. A D gene is named only where the DNA matches it firmly. Part of the rows lack a size; the others show once, few, many or a class for expanded clones.

len	j_gene	d_gene	v_gene	abundance	CDR3aa	CDR3nt
12	TRBJ1-1	-	TRBV5-1	-	CASSPEGTEAFF	TGCGCCAGCAGCCCCGAGGGGACTGAAGCTTTCTTT
11	TRBJ1-2	-	TRBV3-1	-	CASSQYWYYTF	TGTGCCAGCAGCCAGTACTGGTACTACACCTTC
13	TRBJ1-1	TRBD1	TRBV5-1	few	CASREQGSTEAFF	TGCGCCAGCAGAGAACAGGGGTCCACTGAAGCTTTCTTT
14	TRBJ2-5	-	TRBV15	once	CATSRGAAGETQYF	TGTGCCACCAGCAGAGGAGCCGCGGGAGAGACCCAGTACTTC
15	TRBJ2-7	TRBD2	TRBV28	-	CASSSQGLMRYEQYF	TGTGCCAGCAGTTCCCAGGGACTAATGCGGTACGAGCAGTACTTC
14	TRBJ2-7	-	TRBV5-1	many	CASRYDRSAYEQYF	TGCGCCAGCAGATACGACAGGTCGGCCTACGAGCAGTACTTC
15	TRBJ2-3	-	TRBV7-2	-	CASSSADSYTDTQYF	TGTGCCAGCAGCTCCGCTGACAGCTACACAGATACGCAGTATTTT
15	TRBJ2-7	TRBD2	TRBV7-2	-	CASSLRLAGSYEQYF	TGTGCCAGCAGCTTAAGACTAGCGGGTTCCTACGAGCAGTACTTC
17	TRBJ2-7	TRBD2	TRBV6-6	-	CASSYSRGRLAGGEQYF	TGTGCCAGCAGTTACTCCAGGGGTCGGCTAGCGGGAGGCGAGCAGTACTTC
17	TRBJ2-5	TRBD2	TRBV3-1	-	CASSLVFTSGAQETQYF	TGTGCCAGCAGCCTCGTGTTCACTAGCGGGGCCCAAGAGACCCAGTACTTC
14	TRBJ2-7	-	TRBV12-3/TRBV12-4	few	CASSLFYSYYEQYF	TGTGCCAGCAGTTTATTTTACTCCTACTACGAGCAGTACTTC
13	TRBJ1-2	-	TRBV14	few	CASSSMAERGYTF	TGTGCCAGCAGCTCCATGGCCGAGAGGGGCTACACCTTC
17	TRBJ1-5	TRBD1	TRBV12-3/TRBV12-4	few	CASRGSGTGFNDQPQHF	TGTGCCAGCAGGGGTTCCGGGACAGGGTTCAATGATCAGCCCCAGCATTTT
14	TRBJ1-6	TRBD1	TRBV6-6	-	CASSYSMTGDALHF	TGTGCCAGCAGTTACTCGATGACAGGGGATGCCCTCCACTTT
13	TRBJ2-1	-	TRBV7-6	few	CASSSRFYNEQFF	TGTGCCAGCAGCAGCCGTTTCTACAATGAGCAGTTCTTC
13	TRBJ1-5	TRBD1	TRBV6-5	-	CASRQGVGQPQHF	TGTGCCAGCAGACAGGGGGTAGGTCAGCCCCAGCATTTT
14	TRBJ2-7	-	TRBV5-1	-	CASSLGQEGYEQYF	TGCGCCAGCAGCTTGGGACAGGAGGGCTACGAGCAGTACTTC
15	TRBJ2-7	-	TRBV12-3/TRBV12-4	few	CASSPPRAGSYEQYF	TGTGCCAGCAGTCCCCCCAGGGCAGGGTCCTACGAGCAGTACTTC
15	TRBJ2-1	TRBD2	TRBV5-1	-	CASSYGGGRVNEQFF	TGCGCCAGCAGCTATGGGGGCGGGAGGGTCAATGAGCAGTTCTTC
15	TRBJ2-7	-	TRBV27	-	CASSLTGNPSYEQYF	TGTGCCAGCAGTTTAACAGGGAATCCCTCCTACGAGCAGTACTTC
13	TRBJ2-7	-	TRBV4-3	-	CASSQDLPDEQYF	TGCGCCAGCAGCCAAGATCTCCCCGACGAGCAGTACTTC
14	TRBJ2-7	-	TRBV14	few	CASSPRGGTYEQYF	TGTGCCAGCAGCCCGAGGGGCGGAACCTACGAGCAGTACTTC
16	TRBJ2-5	TRBD1	TRBV29-1	few	CSVEGSADRDRETQYF	TGCAGCGTTGAAGGTTCGGCGGACAGGGATCGAGAGACCCAGTACTTC
13	TRBJ2-1	-	TRBV2	-	CASGGSAGNGQFF	TGTGCCAGCGGTGGAAGCGCGGGGAATGGGCAGTTCTTC
13	TRBJ2-7	-	TRBV2	few	CASSEEVRHEQYF	TGCGCCAGCAGTGAAGAGGTTCGCCACGAGCAGTACTTC
11	TRBJ2-7	-	TRBV28	-	CASSFRNEQYF	TGTGCCAGCAGTTTCAGGAACGAGCAGTACTTC
12	TRBJ2-7	-	TRBV3-1	-	CASSQEGYEQYF	TGTGCCAGCAGCCAAGAAGGCTACGAGCAGTACTTC
15	TRBJ1-2	-	TRBV10-3	-	CAISDVDQGIYGYTF	TGTGCCATCAGTGACGTGGACCAAGGGATCTATGGCTACACCTTC
17	TRBJ2-1	-	TRBV4-3	few	CASSQDIGVSSYNEQFF	TGCGCCAGCAGCCAAGATATAGGGGTGAGCTCCTACAATGAGCAGTTCTTC
14	TRBJ2-7	TRBD1	TRBV20-1	-	CSANTGGRGYEQYF	TGCAGTGCTAATACAGGGGGCCGGGGCTACGAGCAGTACTTC
13	TRBJ2-1	-	TRBV29-1	few	CSVYGGTYNEQFF	TGCAGCGTTTATGGGGGAACCTACAATGAGCAGTTCTTC
15	TRBJ2-1	-	TRBV28	few	CASSFPSGGHNEQFF	TGTGCCAGCAGTTTTCCGTCCGGGGGGCACAATGAGCAGTTCTTC
14	TRBJ1-4	TRBD1	TRBV5-1	few	CASSLAGTGEKLFF	TGCGCCAGCAGCTTGGCCGGGACAGGTGAAAAACTGTTTTTT
13	TRBJ2-2	-	TRBV29-1	-	CSVEDGSNGELFF	TGCAGCGTTGAAGACGGTTCCAACGGGGAGCTGTTTTTT
14	TRBJ2-5	-	TRBV20-1	few	CSASGRGYRETQYF	TGCAGTGCTAGTGGTCGGGGTTACCGAGAGACCCAGTACTTC
15	TRBJ2-1	-	TRBV7-2	-	CASSPRGRPGNEQFF	TGTGCCAGCAGCCCTCGGGGCCGTCCCGGCAATGAGCAGTTCTTC
15	TRBJ2-7	-	TRBV28	-	CASRSTATSSYEQYF	TGTGCCAGCAGGAGTACAGCCACTAGCTCCTACGAGCAGTACTTC
16	TRBJ2-7	TRBD2	TRBV27	-	CASRYLGTTPSYEQYF	TGTGCCAGCCGCTATCTAGGGACTACTCCATCCTACGAGCAGTACTTC
13	TRBJ2-3	TRBD2	TRBV24-1	-	CATSDFSGRTQYF	TGTGCCACCAGTGATTTTTCCGGGAGGACGCAGTATTTT
16	TRBJ2-1	TRBD2	TRBV7-3	-	CASSLLGGGEAIEQFF	TGTGCCAGCAGCCTCCTCGGCGGGGGGGAGGCGATTGAGCAGTTCTTC
16	TRBJ2-3	TRBD1	TRBV5-1	-	CASSFPTGASTDTQYF	TGCGCCAGCAGCTTCCCTACAGGGGCTAGCACAGATACGCAGTATTTT
15	TRBJ2-1	-	TRBV5-1	-	CASSLRTWNTGELFF	TGCGCCAGCAGTCTGAGGACTTGGAACACCGGGGAGCTGTTCTTC
13	TRBJ2-7	-	TRBV20-1	few	CSASGQGGYEQYF	TGCAGTGCTAGCGGACAGGGAGGGTACGAGCAGTACTTC
13	TRBJ1-1	-	TRBV2	-	CASSEAPTPEAFF	TGTGCCAGCAGTGAAGCGCCTACACCTGAAGCTTTCTTT
15	TRBJ2-7	-	TRBV5-1	-	CASSQGGGQDVRQYF	TGCGCCAGCAGCCAAGGCGGGGGACAGGATGTACGGCAGTACTTC
12	TRBJ2-1	-	TRBV7-6	few	CASSLENDYEFF	TGTGCCAGCAGCTTAGAAAACGACTACGAGTTCTTC
16	TRBJ2-6	TRBD1	TRBV18	few	CASSRDRGSGANVLTF	TGTGCCAGCTCACGGGACAGGGGGTCTGGGGCCAACGTCCTGACTTTC